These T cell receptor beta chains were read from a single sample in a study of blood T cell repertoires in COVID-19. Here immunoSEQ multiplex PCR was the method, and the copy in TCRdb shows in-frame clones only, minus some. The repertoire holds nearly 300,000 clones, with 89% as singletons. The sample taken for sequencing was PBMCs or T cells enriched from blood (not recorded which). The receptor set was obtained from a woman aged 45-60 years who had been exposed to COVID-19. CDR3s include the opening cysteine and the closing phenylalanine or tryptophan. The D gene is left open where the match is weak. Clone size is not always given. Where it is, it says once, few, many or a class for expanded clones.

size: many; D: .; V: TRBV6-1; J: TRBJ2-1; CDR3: CASSDGQNTYNEQFF; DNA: TGTGCCAGCAGTGACGGACAGAATACGTACAATGAGCAGTTCTTC
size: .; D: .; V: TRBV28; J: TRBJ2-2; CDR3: CASRSPRTVNTGELFF; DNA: TGTGCCAGCAGAAGTCCTAGGACAGTGAACACCGGGGAGCTGTTTTTT
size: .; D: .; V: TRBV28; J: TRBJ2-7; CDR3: CASSPQGYAYEQYF; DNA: TGTGCCAGCAGTCCTCAGGGATATGCCTACGAGCAGTACTTC
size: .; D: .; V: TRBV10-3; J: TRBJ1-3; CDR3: CAISEYSGNTIYF; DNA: TGTGCCATCAGTGAATATTCTGGAAACACCATATATTTT
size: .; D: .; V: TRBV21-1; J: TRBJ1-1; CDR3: CASRGRVFEWDTEAFF; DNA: TGTGCCAGCAGGGGGCGAGTATTCGAATGGGACACTGAAGCTTTCTTT
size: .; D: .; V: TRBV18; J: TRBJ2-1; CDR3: CASSPSLTVYNEQFF; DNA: TGTGCCAGCTCACCATCGTTGACAGTCTACAATGAGCAGTTCTTC
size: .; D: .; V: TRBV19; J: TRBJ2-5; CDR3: CASSSSPLMETQYF; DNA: TGTGCCAGTAGTAGTAGTCCCCTCATGGAGACCCAGTACTTC
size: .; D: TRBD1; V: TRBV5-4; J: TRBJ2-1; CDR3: CASSLGQGVNEQFF; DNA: TGTGCCAGCAGCTTGGGCCAGGGGGTCAATGAGCAGTTCTTC
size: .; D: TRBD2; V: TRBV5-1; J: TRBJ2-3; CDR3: CASSLAGGLTDTQYF; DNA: TGCGCCAGCAGCCTAGCGGGGGGGCTAACAGATACGCAGTATTTT
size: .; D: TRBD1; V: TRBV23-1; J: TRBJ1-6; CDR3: CASSQGQGLNSPLHF; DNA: TGCGCCAGCAGTCAGGGACAGGGACTTAATTCACCCCTCCACTTT
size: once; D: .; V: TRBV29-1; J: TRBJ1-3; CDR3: CSVKAGYTGNTIYF; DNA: TGCAGCGTCAAAGCGGGATATACTGGAAACACCATATATTTT
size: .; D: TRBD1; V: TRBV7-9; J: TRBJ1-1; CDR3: CASSLTGTAGVEAFF; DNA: TGTGCCAGCAGCTTAACCGGGACAGCCGGCGTAGAAGCTTTCTTT
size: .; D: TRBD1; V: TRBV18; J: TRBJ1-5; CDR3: CASSPGQGPQPQHF; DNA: TGTGCCAGCTCGCCGGGACAGGGCCCTCAGCCCCAGCATTTT
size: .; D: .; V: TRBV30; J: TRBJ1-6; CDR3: CAWTPPQGGKSPLHF; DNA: TGTGCCTGGACCCCCCCGCAGGGAGGAAAATCACCCCTCCACTTT
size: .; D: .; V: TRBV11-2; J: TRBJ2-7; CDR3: CASSLDRRGNYEQYF; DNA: TGTGCCAGCAGCTTAGATCGGAGGGGAAACTACGAGCAGTACTTC
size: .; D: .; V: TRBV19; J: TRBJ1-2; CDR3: CASSTVHLYGYTF; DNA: TGTGCCAGTAGTACGGTCCACCTCTATGGCTACACCTTC
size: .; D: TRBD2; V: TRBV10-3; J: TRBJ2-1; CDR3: CAISLSGGDNEQFF; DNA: TGTGCCATCAGTCTTAGCGGGGGGGACAATGAGCAGTTCTTC
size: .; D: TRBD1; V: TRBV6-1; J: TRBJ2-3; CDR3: CASSDPTRDRGSDTQYF; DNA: TGTGCCAGCAGTGACCCCACCCGGGACAGGGGGTCAGATACGCAGTATTTT
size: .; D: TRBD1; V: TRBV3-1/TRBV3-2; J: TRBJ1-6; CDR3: CASSQATGGQSPLHF; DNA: TGTGCCAGCAGCCAAGCCACAGGGGGCCAATCACCCCTCCACTTT
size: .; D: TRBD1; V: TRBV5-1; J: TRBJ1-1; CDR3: CASSLVGGAEAFF; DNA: TGCGCCAGCAGCTTGGTAGGGGGCGCTGAAGCTTTCTTT
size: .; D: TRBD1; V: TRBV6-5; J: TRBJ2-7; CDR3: CASSYGQGIYEQYF; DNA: TGTGCCAGCAGTTATGGACAGGGGATATACGAGCAGTACTTC
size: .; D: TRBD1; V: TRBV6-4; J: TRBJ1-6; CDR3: CASSELKIRDREPTDSPLHF; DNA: TGTGCCAGCAGTGAACTGAAAATCCGGGACAGGGAGCCGACGGATTCACCCCTCCACTTT
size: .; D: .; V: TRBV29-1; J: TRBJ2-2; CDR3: CSGRVDSWTGELFF; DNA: TGCAGCGGCCGAGTGGACAGCTGGACCGGGGAGCTGTTTTTT
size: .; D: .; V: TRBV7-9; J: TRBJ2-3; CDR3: CASSLSGVLTDTQYF; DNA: TGTGCCAGCAGCTTATCAGGGGTCCTCACAGATACGCAGTATTTT
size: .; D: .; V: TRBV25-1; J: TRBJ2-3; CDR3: CASRTATDTQYF; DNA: TGTGCCAGCAGGACAGCGACAGATACGCAGTATTTT
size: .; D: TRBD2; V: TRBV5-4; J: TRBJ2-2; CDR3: CASSSSGGAGELFF; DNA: TGTGCCAGCAGCTCTAGCGGGGGGGCCGGGGAGCTGTTTTTT
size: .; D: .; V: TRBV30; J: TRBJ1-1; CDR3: CAWSRGKWAEAFF; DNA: TGTGCCTGGAGTAGGGGGAAATGGGCTGAAGCTTTCTTT
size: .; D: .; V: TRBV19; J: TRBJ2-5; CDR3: CASSLEQGRETQYF; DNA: TGTGCCAGTAGTCTTGAACAGGGGAGGGAGACCCAGTACTTC
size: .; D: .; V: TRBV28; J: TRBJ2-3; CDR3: CASSSGGTADTQYF; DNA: TGTGCCAGCAGTTCGGGCGGGACGGCAGATACGCAGTATTTT
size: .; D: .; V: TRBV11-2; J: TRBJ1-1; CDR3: CASSLRGGTEAFF; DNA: TGTGCCAGCAGCCTGAGGGGGGGCACTGAAGCTTTCTTT
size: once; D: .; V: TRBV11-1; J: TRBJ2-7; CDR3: CASSFHQGGEQYF; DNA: TGTGCCAGCAGCTTCCACCAAGGGGGAGAGCAGTACTTC
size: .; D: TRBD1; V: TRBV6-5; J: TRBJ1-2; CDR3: CASRTGGDYGYTF; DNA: TGTGCCTCCAGGACAGGGGGGGACTATGGCTACACCTTC
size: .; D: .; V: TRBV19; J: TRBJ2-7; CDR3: CASRGGPSYSYEQYF; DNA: TGTGCCAGTAGAGGAGGACCAAGTTACAGCTACGAGCAGTACTTC